The rows below give T cell receptor beta chains drawn from one sample of a study of T-cell reconstitution after alpha-beta-depleted transplantation in children. In TCRdb, the PCR reads were re-called with MiXCR into one record per CDR3 protein. The top ten clones hold roughly 27% of a sample with about a million distinct CDR3 sequences, 25% to 35% of them seen once. The sequencing used PBMCs, mostly from graft donor cells, collected 360 days after TCRalphabeta/CD19-depleted stem cell transplant. Receptor source: a boy under three years old who had a stem cell transplant for SCID, so the T cells may come from the graft donor. Each CDR3 is given with its conserved first and last residue. The D gene is left open where the match is weak. Some rows mark clone size as missing; the rest say once, few, many or name a class of expanded clone.

v_gene: TRBV5-1
j_gene: TRBJ1-2
d_gene: NA
abundance: NA
CDR3nt: TGCGCCAGCAGCTTGGGAGGCAGGGTAACCTATGGCTACACCTTC
CDR3aa: CASSLGGRVTYGYTF

v_gene: TRBV7-2
j_gene: TRBJ2-1
d_gene: NA
abundance: NA
CDR3nt: TGTGCCAGCAGCTTATTCGGGCAGGGTCGGTACAATGAGCAGTTCTTC
CDR3aa: CASSLFGQGRYNEQFF

v_gene: TRBV18
j_gene: TRBJ2-1
d_gene: NA
abundance: few
CDR3nt: TGTGCCAGCTCACCAAACGCCAAAAGCTCCTACAATGAGCAGTTCTTC
CDR3aa: CASSPNAKSSYNEQFF

v_gene: TRBV5-1
j_gene: TRBJ2-5
d_gene: TRBD1
abundance: few
CDR3nt: TGCGCCAGCAGCTACTATGGACAGGGGACGGGAGAGACCCAGTACTTC
CDR3aa: CASSYYGQGTGETQYF

v_gene: TRBV6-5
j_gene: TRBJ1-3
d_gene: NA
abundance: few
CDR3nt: TGTGCCAGCAGTTACTCCTCGGGACTGGGAAACACCATATATTTT
CDR3aa: CASSYSSGLGNTIYF

v_gene: TRBV9
j_gene: TRBJ2-5
d_gene: TRBD2
abundance: NA
CDR3nt: TGTGCCAGCAGCGAGGGCCGCACTAGCGGGGAGACCCAGTACTTC
CDR3aa: CASSEGRTSGETQYF

v_gene: TRBV12-3/TRBV12-4
j_gene: TRBJ1-4
d_gene: NA
abundance: NA
CDR3nt: TGTGCCAGCAGTTCGAGGAGCCGGGCCCCAAGTTTT
CDR3aa: CASSSRSRAPSF

v_gene: TRBV7-2
j_gene: TRBJ2-7
d_gene: NA
abundance: few
CDR3nt: TGTGCCAGCAGCTTAGCGTTTCGAGGGGTCAGAACCTACGAGCAGTACTTC
CDR3aa: CASSLAFRGVRTYEQYF

v_gene: TRBV4-1
j_gene: TRBJ2-3
d_gene: NA
abundance: few
CDR3nt: TGCGCCAGCAGCCAAGTTCTCCCCACAGATACGCAGTATTTT
CDR3aa: CASSQVLPTDTQYF

v_gene: TRBV9
j_gene: TRBJ1-2
d_gene: TRBD1
abundance: few
CDR3nt: TGTGCCAGCAGCGTAGAGCAGGGGGCAAAACCAACGGCCTATGGCTACACCTTC
CDR3aa: CASSVEQGAKPTAYGYTF